The clone carrying this T cell receptor beta chain showed up just a few times. Its antigen remains unknown. V lost 4 bases and J lost 4, with 13 bases in between. Looked up from germline, CDR1 is SGHRS and CDR2 is YFSETQ. The CDR3 runs to 14 residues. TCRB transcripts that were expressed got sequenced, as all of the isolated RNA had been reverse transcribed. Method: immunoSEQ multiplex PCR; TCRdb's copy keeps in-frame clones and lacks some. The sample lists under 150,000 clones; 15% to 20% were seen once. The data stem from a study of beta chain features in type 1 diabetes. Study-wide findings and caveats: Researchers report that Type 1 diabetes patients had moderately but significantly shorter TCRB CDR3s across all four CD4+ subsets. In the patient group, naive, central memory and Treg TCRB repertoires seemed more alike than in the healthy donor group.

The rearrangement uses TRBV5-1 and TRBJ2-3, with TRBD2 as a possible D gene (5 bases). The sequence came from a man between 18 and 35 years old with type 1 diabetes. Sequencing used central memory CD4+ T cells from blood. CDR3 protein: CASSVGQAADTQYF. CDR3 sequence (DNA): TGCGCCAGCAGCGTCGGCCAAGCGGCAGATACGCAGTATTTT.